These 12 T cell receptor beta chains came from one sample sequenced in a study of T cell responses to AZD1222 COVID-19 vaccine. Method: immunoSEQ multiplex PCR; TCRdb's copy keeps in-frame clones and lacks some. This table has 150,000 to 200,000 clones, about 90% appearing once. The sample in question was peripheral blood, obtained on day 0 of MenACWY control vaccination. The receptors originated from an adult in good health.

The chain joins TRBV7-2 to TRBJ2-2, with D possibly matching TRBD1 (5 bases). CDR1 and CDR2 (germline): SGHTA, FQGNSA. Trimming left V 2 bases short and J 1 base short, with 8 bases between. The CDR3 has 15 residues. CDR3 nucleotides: TGTGCCAGCAGCTTACACAGGTTGAACACCGGGGAGCTGTTTTTT. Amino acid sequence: CASSLHRLNTGELFF.

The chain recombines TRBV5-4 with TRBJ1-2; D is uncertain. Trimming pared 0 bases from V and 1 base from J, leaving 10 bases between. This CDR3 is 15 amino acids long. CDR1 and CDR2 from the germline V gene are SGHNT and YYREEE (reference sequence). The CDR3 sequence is CASSLGGLGNYGYTF. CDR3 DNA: TGTGCCAGCAGCTTGGGAGGGTTGGGTAACTATGGCTACACCTTC.

The CDR3 region has the DNA TGTGCCAGCACGGACGTTTCATGGTCACCCCTCCACTTT. The encoded protein is CASTDVSWSPLHF. The V gene is TRBV28, the J gene TRBJ1-6; D remains ambiguous. The CDR3 runs to 13 residues. CDR1 is MDHEN, CDR2 SYDVKM, per germline. Trimming cost V 7 bases and J 10 bases, with 14 bases left between them.

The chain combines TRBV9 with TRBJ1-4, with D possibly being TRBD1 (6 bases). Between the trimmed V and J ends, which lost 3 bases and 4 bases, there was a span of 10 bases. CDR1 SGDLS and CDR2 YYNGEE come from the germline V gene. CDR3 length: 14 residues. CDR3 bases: TGTGCCAGCAGCGCCGGACAGAATAATGAAAAACTGTTTTTT. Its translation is CASSAGQNNEKLFF. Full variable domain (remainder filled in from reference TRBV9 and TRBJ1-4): DSGVTQTPKHLITATGQRVTLRCSPRSGDLSVYWYQQSLDQGLQFLIQYYNGEERAKGNILERFSAQQFPDLHSELNLSSLELGDSALYFCASSAGQNNEKLFFGSGTQLSVL.

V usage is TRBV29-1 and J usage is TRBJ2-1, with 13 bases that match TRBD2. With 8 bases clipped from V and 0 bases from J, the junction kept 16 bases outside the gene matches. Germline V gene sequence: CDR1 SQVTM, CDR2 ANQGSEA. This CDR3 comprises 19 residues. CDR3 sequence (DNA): TGCAGCACCACCCCCGGGACTAGCGGGGTACCAAGCTCCTACAATGAGCAGTTCTTC. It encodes CSTTPGTSGVPSSYNEQFF.

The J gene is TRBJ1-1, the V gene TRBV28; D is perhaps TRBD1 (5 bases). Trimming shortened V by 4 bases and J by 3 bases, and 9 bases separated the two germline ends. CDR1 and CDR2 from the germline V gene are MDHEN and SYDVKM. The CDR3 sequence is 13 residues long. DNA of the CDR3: TGTGCCAGCAGTTCTCAGGGTCACACTGAAGCTTTCTTT. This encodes CASSSQGHTEAFF.

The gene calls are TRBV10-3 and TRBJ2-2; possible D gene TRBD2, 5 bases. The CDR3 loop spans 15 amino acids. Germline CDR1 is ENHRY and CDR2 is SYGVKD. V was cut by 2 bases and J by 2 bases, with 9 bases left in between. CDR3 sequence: CAISETLANTGELFF. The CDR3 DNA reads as TGTGCCATCAGTGAGACCCTAGCCAACACCGGGGAGCTGTTTTTT.

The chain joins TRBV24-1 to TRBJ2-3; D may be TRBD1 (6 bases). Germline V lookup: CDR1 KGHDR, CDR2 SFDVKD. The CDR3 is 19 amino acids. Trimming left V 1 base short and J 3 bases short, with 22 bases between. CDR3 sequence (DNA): TGTGCCACCAGTGATTTTCGTGACAGTGGGGGCTCTACGACAGATACGCAGTATTTT. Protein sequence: CATSDFRDSGGSTTDTQYF.

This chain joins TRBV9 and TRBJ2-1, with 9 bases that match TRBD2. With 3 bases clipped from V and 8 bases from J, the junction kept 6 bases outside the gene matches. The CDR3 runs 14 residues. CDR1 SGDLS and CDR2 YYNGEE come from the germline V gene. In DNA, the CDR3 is TGTGCCAGCAGCGGGACTAGCGCACGTCATGAGCAGTTCTTC. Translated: CASSGTSARHEQFF.

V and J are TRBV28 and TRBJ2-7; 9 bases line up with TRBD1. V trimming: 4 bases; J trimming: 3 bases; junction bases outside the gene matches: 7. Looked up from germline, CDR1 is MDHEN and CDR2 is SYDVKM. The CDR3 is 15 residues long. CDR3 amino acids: CASSSWGQGLYEQYF. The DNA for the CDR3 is TGTGCCAGCAGTTCTTGGGGACAGGGTCTCTACGAGCAGTACTTC.

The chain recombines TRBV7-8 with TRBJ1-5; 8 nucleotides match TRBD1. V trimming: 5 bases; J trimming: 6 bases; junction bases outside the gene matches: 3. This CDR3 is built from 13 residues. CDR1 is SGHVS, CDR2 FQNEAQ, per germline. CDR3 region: CASSATGGQPQHF. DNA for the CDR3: TGTGCCAGCAGCGCTACAGGGGGTCAGCCCCAGCATTTT.

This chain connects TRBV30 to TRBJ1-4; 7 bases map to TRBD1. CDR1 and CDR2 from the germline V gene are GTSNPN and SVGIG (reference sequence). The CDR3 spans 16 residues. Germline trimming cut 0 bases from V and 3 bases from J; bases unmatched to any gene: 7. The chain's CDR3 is CAWSVRSRGPNEKLFF. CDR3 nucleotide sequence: TGTGCCTGGAGTGTACGATCGAGGGGGCCTAATGAAAAACTGTTTTTT.